The T cell receptor beta chain under discussion was sequenced for a study of CD8+ T cells in alopecia areata. Across the study: Patients in the treated group were given tofacitinib by mouth, 5 to 10 mg twice a day. Points from the study as a whole: Unlike in mice, where it was clearer, TCR sharing across patients was less clear, possibly HLA-related. Under tofacitinib, numerous expanded lesional clonotypes remained detectable in scalp and blood.

This sample's treatment: oral pan-JAK inhibitor, 5-10 mg twice daily. Peripheral blood samples and lesional scalp punch biopsies were obtained from alopecia areata patients. cDNA serving as the sequencing template came from extracted, reverse transcribed RNA. Only in-frame clones appear in the TCRdb table, and some are missing; sequencing was by immunoSEQ multiplex PCR. The data hold roughly 200,000 clones, with approximately 45% observed a single time. This clone was seen many times. Its specificity is unknown. The junction had 5 bases not matched to a gene; V was cut back by 4 bases and J by 4 bases. The CDR3 contains 15 residues.

The sequencing used CD4+ T cells sorted from blood, collected at approximately week 39, from a patient treated with tofacitinib. The sequence was obtained from a human donor with alopecia areata. The chain uses TRBV23-1 and TRBJ2-5, with 11 positions matching TRBD2. TRBV23-1 is placed among ORFs of uncertain function. Here the CDR3 reads CASSPTGTSGETQYF. For the CDR3, the DNA is TGCGCCAGCAGTCCGACCGGGACTAGCGGAGAGACCCAGTACTTC.